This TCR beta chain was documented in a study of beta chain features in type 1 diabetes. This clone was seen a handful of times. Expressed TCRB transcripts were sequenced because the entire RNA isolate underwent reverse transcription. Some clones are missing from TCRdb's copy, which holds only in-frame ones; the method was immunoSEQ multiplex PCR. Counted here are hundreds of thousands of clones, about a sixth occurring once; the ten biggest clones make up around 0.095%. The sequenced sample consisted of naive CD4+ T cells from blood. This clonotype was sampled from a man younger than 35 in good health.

The CDR3 DNA is TGTGCCAGCAGGCGTACTAGCGGGGGGTCGTACGAGCAGTACTTC. It specifies CASRRTSGGSYEQYF. The chain links TRBV5-6 to TRBJ2-7; 12 bases agree with TRBD2. The CDR3 covers 15 residues. The ends lost 5 bases at V and 4 bases at J; junction bases unmatched: 7. CDR1 and CDR2 (germline): SGHDT, YYEEEE.